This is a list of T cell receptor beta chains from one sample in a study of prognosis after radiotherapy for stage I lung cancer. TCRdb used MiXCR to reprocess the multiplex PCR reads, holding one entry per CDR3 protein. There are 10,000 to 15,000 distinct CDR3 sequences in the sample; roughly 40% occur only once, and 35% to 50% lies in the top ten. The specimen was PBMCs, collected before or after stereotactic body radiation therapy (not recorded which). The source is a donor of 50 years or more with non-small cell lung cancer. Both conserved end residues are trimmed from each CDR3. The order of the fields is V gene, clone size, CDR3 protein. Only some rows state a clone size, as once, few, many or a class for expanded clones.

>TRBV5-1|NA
ASSVTGQGNEQY
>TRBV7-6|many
ASSLASSGYTYNEQF
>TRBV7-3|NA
ASSRLGGPRTDTQY
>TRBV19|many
ASSEVRYGYT
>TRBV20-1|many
SAPQDPGTRDIQY
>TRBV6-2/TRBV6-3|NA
ASSTVGQGRNNEQF
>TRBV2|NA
ASSGLAAGIEHY
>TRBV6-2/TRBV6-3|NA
SSGQQGKNTGELF
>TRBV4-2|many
ASSLRNERGIYNEQF
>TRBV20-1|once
SANRDSQYGYT